The clone carrying this TCR beta chain was counted a few times. Its antigen is not known. This entry belongs to a study of T cells in Graves' hyperthyroidism and ophthalmopathy. Turning to the study itself: Peripheral blood samples were taken at initial diagnosis, prior to any treatment. The study's findings and limits: Ophthalmopathy stood apart from stable hyperthyroidism in a 13 V-J model.

If no ophthalmopathy progression occurred within 18 months, Graves' hyperthyroidism was stable. Thyroid ultrasound and orbital computed tomography, with clinical symptoms and serum thyroxine and TRAb, informed diagnoses. The germline V gene has CDR1 SNHLY and CDR2 FYNNEI. After removal of 8 bases from V and 9 bases from J, the junction contained 20 bases not matched to a gene. This CDR3 comprises 18 residues. The source material, RNA transcripts, was used to amplify TCR beta CDR3 regions. In the first-round RT-PCR of the TCR CDR3, the HTBI primer set was used. Each CDR3 protein is one row after TCRdb ran MiXCR on the multiplex PCR reads. The table records some 200,000 distinct CDR3 sequences, roughly a sixth of them present only once.

Sequencing input: blood. This clonotype was obtained from a man aged 45-65 years with Graves' hyperthyroidism. This sequence joins TRBV2 and TRBJ2-1; 12 nucleotides align to TRBD2. The chain's CDR3 is CASRRFAHSTSGRSEQFF. The CDR3 region has the DNA TGTGCCAGCCGAAGGTTCGCCCATAGTACTAGCGGGAGGAGTGAGCAGTTCTTC.